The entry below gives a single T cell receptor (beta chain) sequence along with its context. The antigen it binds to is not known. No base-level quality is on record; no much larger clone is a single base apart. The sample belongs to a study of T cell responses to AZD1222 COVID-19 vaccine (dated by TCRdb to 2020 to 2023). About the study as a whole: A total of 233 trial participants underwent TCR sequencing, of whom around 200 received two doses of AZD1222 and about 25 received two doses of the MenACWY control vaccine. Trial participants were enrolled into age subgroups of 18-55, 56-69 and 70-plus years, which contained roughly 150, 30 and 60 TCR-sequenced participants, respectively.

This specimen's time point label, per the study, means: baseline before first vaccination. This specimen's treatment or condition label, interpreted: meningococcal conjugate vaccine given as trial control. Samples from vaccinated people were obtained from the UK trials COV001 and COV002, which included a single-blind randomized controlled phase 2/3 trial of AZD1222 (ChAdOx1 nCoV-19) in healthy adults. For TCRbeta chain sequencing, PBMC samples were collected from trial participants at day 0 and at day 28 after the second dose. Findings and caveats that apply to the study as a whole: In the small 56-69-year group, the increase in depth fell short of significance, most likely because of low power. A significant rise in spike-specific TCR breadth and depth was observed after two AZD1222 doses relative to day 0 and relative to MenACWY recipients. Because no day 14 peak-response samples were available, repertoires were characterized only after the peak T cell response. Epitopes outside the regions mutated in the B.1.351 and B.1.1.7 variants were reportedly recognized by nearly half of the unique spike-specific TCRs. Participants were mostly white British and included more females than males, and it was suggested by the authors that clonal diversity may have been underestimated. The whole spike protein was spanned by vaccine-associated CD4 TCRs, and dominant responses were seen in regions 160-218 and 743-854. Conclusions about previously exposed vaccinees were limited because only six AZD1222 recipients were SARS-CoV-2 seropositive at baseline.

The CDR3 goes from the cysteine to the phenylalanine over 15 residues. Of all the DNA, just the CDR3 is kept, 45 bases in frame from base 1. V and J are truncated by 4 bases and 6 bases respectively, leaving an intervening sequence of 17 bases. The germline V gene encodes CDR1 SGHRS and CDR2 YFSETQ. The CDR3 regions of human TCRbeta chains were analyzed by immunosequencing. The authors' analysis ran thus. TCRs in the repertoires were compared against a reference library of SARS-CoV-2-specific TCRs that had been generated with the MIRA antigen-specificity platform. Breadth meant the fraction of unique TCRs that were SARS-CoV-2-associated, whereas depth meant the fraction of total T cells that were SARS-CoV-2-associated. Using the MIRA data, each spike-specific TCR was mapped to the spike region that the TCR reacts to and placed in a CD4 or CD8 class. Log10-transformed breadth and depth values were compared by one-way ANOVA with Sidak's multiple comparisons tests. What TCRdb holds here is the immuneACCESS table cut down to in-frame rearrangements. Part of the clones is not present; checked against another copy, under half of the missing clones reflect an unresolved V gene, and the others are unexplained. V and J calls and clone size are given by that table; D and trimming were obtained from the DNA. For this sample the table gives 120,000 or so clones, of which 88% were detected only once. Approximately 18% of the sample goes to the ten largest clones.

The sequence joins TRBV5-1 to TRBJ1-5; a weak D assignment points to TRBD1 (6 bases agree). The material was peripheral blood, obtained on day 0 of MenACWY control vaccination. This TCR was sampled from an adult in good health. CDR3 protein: CASSLGTGASQPQHF. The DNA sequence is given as TGCGCCAGCAGCCTAGGGACGGGGGCCTCTCAGCCCCAGCATTTT.